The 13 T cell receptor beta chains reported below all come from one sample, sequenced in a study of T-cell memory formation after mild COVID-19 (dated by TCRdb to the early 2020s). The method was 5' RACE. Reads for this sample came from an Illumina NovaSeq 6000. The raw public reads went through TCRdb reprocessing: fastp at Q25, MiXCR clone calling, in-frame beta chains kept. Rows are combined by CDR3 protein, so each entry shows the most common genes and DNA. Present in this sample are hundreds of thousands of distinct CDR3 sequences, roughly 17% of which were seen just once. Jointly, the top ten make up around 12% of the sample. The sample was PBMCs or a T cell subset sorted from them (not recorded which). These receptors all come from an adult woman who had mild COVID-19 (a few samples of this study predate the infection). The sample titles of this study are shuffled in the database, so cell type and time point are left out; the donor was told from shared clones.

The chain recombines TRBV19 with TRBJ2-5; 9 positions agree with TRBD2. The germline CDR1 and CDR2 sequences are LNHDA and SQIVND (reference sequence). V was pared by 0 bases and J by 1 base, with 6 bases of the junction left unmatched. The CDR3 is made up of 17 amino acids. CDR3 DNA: TGTGCCAGTAGTATAGAAATGCTAGCGGGGAGCCAAGAGACCCAGTACTTC. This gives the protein CASSIEMLAGSQETQYF.

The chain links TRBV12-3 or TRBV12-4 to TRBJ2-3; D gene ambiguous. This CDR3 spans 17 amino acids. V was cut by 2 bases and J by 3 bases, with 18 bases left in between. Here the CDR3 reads CASSLKLGGFGTDTQYF. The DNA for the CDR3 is TGTGCCAGCAGTTTAAAGTTGGGTGGCTTTGGGACAGATACGCAGTATTTT.

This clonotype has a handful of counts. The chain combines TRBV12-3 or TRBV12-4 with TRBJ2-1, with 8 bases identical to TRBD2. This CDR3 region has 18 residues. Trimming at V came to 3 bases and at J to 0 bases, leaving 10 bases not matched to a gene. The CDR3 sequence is CASSLALAGYSSYNEQFF. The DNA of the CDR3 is TGTGCCAGCAGTTTGGCGCTAGCGGGTTATAGCTCCTACAATGAGCAGTTCTTC.

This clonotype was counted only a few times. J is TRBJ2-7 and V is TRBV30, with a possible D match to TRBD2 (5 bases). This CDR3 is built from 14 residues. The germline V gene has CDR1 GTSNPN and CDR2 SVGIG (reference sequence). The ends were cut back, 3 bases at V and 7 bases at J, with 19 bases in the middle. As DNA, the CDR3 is TGTGCCTGGAGCCGGGGTTTGGGGTCGGGGGAGCAGTACTTC. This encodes CAWSRGLGSGEQYF. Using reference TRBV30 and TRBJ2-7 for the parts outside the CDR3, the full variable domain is SQTIHQWPATLVQPVGSPLSLECTVEGTSNPNLYWYRQAAGRGLQLLFYSVGIGQISSEVPQNLSASRPQDRQFILSSKKLLLSDSGFYLCAWSRGLGSGEQYFGPGTRLTVT.

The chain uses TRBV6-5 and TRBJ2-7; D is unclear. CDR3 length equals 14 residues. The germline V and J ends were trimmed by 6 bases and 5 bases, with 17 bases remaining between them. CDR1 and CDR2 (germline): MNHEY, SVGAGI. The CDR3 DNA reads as TGTGCCAGCAGCCCCGGTGGTCCAAGTCACGAGCAGTACTTC. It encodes CASSPGGPSHEQYF.

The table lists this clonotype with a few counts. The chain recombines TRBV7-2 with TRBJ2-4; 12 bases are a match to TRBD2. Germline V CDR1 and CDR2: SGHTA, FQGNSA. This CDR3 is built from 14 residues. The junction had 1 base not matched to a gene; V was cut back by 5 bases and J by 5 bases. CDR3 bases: TGTGCCAGCAGCCGACTAGCGGGAGAAAACATTCAGTACTTC. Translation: CASSRLAGENIQYF.

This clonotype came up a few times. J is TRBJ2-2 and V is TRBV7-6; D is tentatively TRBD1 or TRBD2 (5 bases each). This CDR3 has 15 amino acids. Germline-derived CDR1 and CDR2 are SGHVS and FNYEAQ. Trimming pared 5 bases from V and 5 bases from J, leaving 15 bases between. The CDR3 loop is CASSTLATETGELFF. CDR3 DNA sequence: TGTGCCAGCAGCACCTTAGCGACAGAGACCGGGGAGCTGTTTTTT.

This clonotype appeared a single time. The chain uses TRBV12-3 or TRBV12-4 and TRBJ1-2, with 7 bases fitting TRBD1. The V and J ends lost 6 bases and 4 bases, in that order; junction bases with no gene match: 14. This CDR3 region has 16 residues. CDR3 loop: CASSTTLQGSSYGYTF. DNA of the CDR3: TGTGCCAGCAGCACGACCCTACAGGGGTCTAGCTATGGCTACACCTTC.

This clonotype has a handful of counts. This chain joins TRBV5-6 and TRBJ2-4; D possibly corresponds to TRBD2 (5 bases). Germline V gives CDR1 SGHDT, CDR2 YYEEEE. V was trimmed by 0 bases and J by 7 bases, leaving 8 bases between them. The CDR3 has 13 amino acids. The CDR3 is CASSLAGENIQYF. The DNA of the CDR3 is TGTGCCAGCAGCTTGGCCGGGGAGAACATTCAGTACTTC.

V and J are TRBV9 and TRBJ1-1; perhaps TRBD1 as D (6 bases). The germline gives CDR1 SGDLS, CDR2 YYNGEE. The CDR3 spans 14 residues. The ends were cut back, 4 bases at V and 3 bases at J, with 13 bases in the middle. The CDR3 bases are TGTGCCAGCAGCCTTAGACAGGTTGACACTGAAGCTTTCTTT. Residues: CASSLRQVDTEAFF.

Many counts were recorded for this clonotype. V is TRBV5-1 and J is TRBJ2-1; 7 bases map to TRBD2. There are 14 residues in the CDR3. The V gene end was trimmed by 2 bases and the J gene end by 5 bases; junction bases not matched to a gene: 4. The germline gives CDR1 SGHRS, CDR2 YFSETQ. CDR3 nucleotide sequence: TGCGCCAGCAGCTTTCGGGGGGAAAACAATGAGCAGTTCTTC. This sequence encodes CASSFRGENNEQFF.

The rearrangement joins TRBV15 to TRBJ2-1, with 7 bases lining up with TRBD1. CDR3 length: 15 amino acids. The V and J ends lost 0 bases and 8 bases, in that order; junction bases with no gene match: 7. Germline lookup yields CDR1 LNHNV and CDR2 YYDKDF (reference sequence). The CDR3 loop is CATSREGRGSDEQFF. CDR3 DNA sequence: TGTGCCACCAGCAGAGAGGGCAGGGGGTCCGATGAGCAGTTCTTC.

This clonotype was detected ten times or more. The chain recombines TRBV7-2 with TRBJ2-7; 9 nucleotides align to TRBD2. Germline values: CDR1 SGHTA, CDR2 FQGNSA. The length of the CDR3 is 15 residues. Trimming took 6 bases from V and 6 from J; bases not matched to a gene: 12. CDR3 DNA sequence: TGTGCCAGCAGGTTCGCAACCGGGACTAGCAGCGAGCAGTACTTC. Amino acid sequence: CASRFATGTSSEQYF.